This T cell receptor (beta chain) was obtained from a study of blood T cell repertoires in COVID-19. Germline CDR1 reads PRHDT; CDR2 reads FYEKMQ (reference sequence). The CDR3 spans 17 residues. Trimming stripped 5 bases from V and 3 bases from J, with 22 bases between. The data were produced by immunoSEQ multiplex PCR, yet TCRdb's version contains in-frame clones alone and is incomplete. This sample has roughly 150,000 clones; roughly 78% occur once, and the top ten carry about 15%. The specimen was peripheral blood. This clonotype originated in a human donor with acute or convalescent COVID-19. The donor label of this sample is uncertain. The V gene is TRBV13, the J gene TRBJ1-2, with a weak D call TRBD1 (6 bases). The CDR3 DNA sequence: TGTGCCAGCAGCCCCTATGATTGGGGGCTAGGGCACTATGGCTACACCTTC. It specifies CASSPYDWGLGHYGYTF.